This TCR beta chain comes out of a study of blood T cell repertoires in COVID-19. Trimming pared 2 bases from V and 8 bases from J, leaving 6 bases between. The CDR3 runs to 12 residues. CDR1 is LNHNV, CDR2 YYDKDF, per germline (reference sequence). Using immunoSEQ multiplex PCR, the repertoire was profiled, and TCRdb retains in-frame clones only, with some absent. The repertoire holds 150,000 to 200,000 clones, with 86% as singletons. The clonotype comes from a man between 65 and 80 years old with acute or convalescent COVID-19. Sequences were obtained from peripheral blood. The chain links TRBV15 to TRBJ1-4, with no clear D. CDR3 DNA: TGTGCCACCAGCAGATTGGGCGAAAAACTGTTTTTT. This sequence encodes CATSRLGEKLFF.